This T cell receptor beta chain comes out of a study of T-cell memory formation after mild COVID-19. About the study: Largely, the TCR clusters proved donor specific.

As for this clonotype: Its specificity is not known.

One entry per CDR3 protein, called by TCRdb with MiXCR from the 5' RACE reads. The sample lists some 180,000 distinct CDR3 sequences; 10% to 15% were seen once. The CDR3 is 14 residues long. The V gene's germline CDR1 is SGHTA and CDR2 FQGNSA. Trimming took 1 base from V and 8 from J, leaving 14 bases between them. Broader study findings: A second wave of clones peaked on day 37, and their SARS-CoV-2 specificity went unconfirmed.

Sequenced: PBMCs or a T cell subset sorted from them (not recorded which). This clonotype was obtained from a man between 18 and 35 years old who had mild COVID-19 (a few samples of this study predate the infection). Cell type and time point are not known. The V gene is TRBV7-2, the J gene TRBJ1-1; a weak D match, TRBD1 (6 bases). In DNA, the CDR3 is TGTGCCAGCAGCTTAGAGTGGGGGGGGGCCGAAGCTTTCTTT. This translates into CASSLEWGGAEAFF.